This T cell receptor beta chain was identified in a study of cytomegalovirus exposure and HLA in healthy donors. The CDR3 consists of 17 residues. V lost 6 bases and J lost 0, with 20 bases in between. This clone has a handful of counts. PCR was performed using 60 Vbeta and 13 Jbeta primers. The protocol was immunoSEQ multiplex PCR, while the TCRdb copy is restricted to in-frame clones and leaves out a portion. This table has 160,000 or so clones, around 69% appearing once. J is TRBJ1-1 and V is TRBV6-7, with D perhaps TRBD1 (6 bases). TRBV6-7 is placed among ORFs of uncertain function. The specimen sequenced was PBMCs. This TCR was sampled from a man aged 55 to 70 in good health and CMV-seronegative. The CDR3 region has the DNA TGTGCCAGCAGATCAGAAGCGGGGGACACCTTGAACACTGAAGCTTTCTTT. Its translation: CASRSEAGDTLNTEAFF.